The TCR beta chain described here comes from a study of glioma-infiltrating T cells. The iRepertoire nested amplicon-rescue multiplex PCR amplified TCR alpha and beta CDR3s from RNA. MiXCR, run by TCRdb on the multiplex PCR reads, gives a single entry per CDR3 protein. The sample has 400,000 or so distinct CDR3 sequences; roughly 41% are singletons. The CDR3 runs to 16 residues. V lost 0 bases to trimming and J lost 3 bases, with 15 bases between them. Germline-derived CDR1 and CDR2 are SGHVS and FQNEAQ. The table lists this clonotype with a few counts. As yet, its antigen is unknown. Study results and limitations: Tissue and blood shared very few CDR3 sequences.

This receptor was identified in a human donor with low-grade glioma or glioblastoma, undergoing nonglioma brain surgery, or in good health (not recorded which). Sequences were obtained from glioma tissue, nonneoplastic brain tissue, or PBMCs (not recorded which). The chain links TRBV7-8 to TRBJ2-7; possible D gene TRBD2, 5 bases. The CDR3 DNA reads as TGTGCCAGCAGCTTAGCCGGACTTCTTGACCACTACGAGCAGTACTTC. This sequence encodes CASSLAGLLDHYEQYF.